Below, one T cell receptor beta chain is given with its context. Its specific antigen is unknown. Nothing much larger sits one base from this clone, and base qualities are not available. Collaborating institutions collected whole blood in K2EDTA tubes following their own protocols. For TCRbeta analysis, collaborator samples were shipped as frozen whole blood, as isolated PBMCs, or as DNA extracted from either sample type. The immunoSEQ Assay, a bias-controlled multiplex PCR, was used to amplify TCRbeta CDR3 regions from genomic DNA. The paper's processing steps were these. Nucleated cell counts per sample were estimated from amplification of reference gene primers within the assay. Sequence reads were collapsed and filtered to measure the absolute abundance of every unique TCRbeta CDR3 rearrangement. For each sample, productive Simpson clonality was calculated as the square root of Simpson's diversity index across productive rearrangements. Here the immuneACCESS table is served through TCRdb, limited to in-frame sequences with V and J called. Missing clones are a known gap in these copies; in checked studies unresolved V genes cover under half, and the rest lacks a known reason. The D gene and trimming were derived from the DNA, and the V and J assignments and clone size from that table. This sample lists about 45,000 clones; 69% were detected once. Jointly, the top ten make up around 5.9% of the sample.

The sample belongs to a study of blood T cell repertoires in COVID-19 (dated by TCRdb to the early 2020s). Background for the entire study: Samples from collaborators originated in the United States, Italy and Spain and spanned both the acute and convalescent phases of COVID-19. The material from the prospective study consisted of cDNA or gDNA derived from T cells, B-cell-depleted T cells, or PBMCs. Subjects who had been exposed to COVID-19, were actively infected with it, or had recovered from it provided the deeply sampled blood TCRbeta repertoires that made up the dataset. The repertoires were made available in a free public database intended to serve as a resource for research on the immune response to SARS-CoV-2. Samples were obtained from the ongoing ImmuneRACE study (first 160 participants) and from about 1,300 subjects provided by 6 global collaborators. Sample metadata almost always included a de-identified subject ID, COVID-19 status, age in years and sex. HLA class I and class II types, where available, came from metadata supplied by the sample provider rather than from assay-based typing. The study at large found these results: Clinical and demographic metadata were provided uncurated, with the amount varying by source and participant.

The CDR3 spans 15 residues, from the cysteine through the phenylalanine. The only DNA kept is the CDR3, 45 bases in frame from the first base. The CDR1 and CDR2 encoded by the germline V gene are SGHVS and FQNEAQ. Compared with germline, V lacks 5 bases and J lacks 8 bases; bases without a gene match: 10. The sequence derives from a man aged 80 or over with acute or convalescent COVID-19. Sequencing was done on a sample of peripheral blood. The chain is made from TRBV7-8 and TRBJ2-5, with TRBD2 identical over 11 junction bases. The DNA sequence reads TGTGCCAGCAGCCCCACCCGAACTAGCGGGAGTACCCAGTACTTC. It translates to CASSPTRTSGSTQYF.